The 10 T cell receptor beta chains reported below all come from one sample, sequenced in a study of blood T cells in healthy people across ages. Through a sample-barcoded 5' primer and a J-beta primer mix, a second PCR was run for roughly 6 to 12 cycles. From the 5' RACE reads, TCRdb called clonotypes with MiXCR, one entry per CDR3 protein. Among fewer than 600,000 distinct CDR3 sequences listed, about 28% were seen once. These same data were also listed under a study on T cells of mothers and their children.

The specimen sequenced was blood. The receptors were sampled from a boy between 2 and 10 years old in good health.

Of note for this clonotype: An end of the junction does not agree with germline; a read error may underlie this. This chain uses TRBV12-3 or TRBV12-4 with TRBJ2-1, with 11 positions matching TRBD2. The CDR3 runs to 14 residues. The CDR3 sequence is CASSVAGGWNEQFF. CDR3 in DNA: TGTGCCAGCAGTGTAGCGGGAGGGTGGAATGAGCAGTTCTTC.

CDR3 DNA: TGTGCCAGCAGTTCCAGGACCACCGGGGAGCTGTTTTTT. Its translation: CASSSRTTGELFF. V and J are TRBV12-3 or TRBV12-4 and TRBJ2-2, with no clear D. Trimming removed 4 bases from V and 4 bases from J, with 7 bases in between. CDR3 size: 13 residues.

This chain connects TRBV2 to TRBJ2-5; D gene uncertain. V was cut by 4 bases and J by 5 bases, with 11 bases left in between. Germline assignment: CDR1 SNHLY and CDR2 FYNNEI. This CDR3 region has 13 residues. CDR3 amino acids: CASSVHVPETQYF. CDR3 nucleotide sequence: TGTGCCAGCAGTGTCCACGTCCCGGAGACCCAGTACTTC.

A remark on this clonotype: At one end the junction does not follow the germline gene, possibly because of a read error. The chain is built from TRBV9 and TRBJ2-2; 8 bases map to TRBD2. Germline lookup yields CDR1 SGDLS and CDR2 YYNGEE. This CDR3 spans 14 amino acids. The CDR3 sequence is CASSGRGGTGELFF. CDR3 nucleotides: TGTGCCAGTAGCGGACGGGGGGGTACCGGGGAGCTGTTTTTT.

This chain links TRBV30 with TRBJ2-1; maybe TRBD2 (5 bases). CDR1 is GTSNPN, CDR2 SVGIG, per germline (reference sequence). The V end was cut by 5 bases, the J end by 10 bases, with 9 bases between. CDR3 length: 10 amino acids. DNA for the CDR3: TGTGCCTGGGCTAGGGAGGAGCAGTTCTTC. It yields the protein CAWAREEQFF.

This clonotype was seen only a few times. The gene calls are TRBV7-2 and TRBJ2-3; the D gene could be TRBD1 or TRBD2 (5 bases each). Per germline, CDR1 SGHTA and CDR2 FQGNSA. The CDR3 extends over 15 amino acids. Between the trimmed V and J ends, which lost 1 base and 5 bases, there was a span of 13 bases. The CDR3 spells CASSLVAIGGDTQYF. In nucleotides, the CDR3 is TGTGCCAGCAGCTTAGTTGCGATTGGGGGAGATACGCAGTATTTT.

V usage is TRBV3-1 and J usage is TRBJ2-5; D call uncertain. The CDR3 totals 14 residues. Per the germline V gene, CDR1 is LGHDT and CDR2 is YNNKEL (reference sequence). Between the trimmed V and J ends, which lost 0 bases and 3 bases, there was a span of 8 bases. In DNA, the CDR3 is TGTGCCAGCAGCCAAGATTTCCGGGAAGAGACCCAGTACTTC. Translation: CASSQDFREETQYF.

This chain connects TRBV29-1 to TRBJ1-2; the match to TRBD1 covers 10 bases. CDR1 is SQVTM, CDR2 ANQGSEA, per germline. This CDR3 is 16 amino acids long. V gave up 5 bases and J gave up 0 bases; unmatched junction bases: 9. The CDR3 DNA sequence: TGCAGCGTTCCAACAGGTGGGACAGGGGCTAACTATGGCTACACCTTC. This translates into CSVPTGGTGANYGYTF.

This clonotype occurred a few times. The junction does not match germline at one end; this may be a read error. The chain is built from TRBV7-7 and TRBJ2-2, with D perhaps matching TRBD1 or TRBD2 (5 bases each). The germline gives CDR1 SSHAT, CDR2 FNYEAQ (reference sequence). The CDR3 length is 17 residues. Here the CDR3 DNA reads TGTGCTAGCAGCCCCCGAGGGGAGAGGGGGAACACCGGGGAGCTGTTTTTT. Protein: CASSPRGERGNTGELFF.

CDR3 protein: CASRGVTDTQYF. The DNA of the CDR3 is TGTGCCAGCAGAGGGGTCACAGATACGCAGTATTTT. The V and J genes are TRBV6-5 and TRBJ2-3; a weak D match, TRBD1 (5 bases). Per the germline V gene, CDR1 is MNHEY and CDR2 is SVGAGI. The V end lost 6 bases, the J end lost 2 bases, and 6 bases lay between the germline ends. There are 12 residues in the CDR3.